Presented here are 15 T cell receptor beta chains from one specimen sequenced in a study of blood T cell repertoires in COVID-19. Profiled with immunoSEQ multiplex PCR; TCRdb holds only in-frame clones, not every one. The profile shows about 300,000 clones, approximately 89% of them singletons. The sequenced sample was PBMCs or T cells enriched from blood (not recorded which). The source is a woman in her 50s who had been exposed to COVID-19.

The rearrangement links TRBV4-1 to TRBJ2-6, with a possible D match to TRBD2 (5 bases). The CDR3 is 18 residues long. The V and J ends lost 4 bases and 0 bases respectively, with 16 bases between them. CDR1 MGHRA and CDR2 YSYEKL come from the germline V gene. The CDR3 DNA reads TGCGCCAGCAGCCGAGGGCGCGGCCTCAGCTCTGGGGCCAACGTCCTGACTTTC. It specifies CASSRGRGLSSGANVLTF.

This sequence joins TRBV5-4 and TRBJ1-2; D is possibly TRBD1 (5 bases). CDR3 length: 14 residues. Germline loops: CDR1 SGHNT, CDR2 YYREEE (reference sequence). V was clipped by 2 bases and J by 8 bases, with 16 bases between them. The DNA for the CDR3 is TGTGCCAGCAGCTTACCCCTTCCGGGGGTCGGCTACACCTTC. The encoded protein is CASSLPLPGVGYTF.

The chain links TRBV2 to TRBJ2-2, with TRBD2 identical over 9 bases. The V and J ends lost 0 bases and 5 bases, in that order; junction bases with no gene match: 1. The CDR3 is 15 residues long. The germline gives CDR1 SNHLY, CDR2 FYNNEI. CDR3 in amino acids: CASSEAAGGTGELFF. The CDR3 DNA sequence: TGTGCCAGCAGTGAAGCGGCGGGGGGGACCGGGGAGCTGTTTTTT.

This chain joins TRBV25-1 and TRBJ2-3; maybe TRBD1 (5 bases). V shed 4 bases and J shed 0 bases, with 14 bases lying between them. Germline CDR1 and CDR2: MGHDK and SYGVNS. The CDR3 is made up of 16 amino acids. This chain's CDR3 is CASSVRQSSSTDTQYF. CDR3 coding DNA: TGTGCCAGCAGTGTACGACAGAGCAGTAGCACAGATACGCAGTATTTT.

This clone appeared a single time. This chain connects TRBV6-5 to TRBJ1-5; the D is unclear. CDR3 length: 14 residues. Trimming cost V 8 bases and J 4 bases, with 15 bases left between them. Germline assignment: CDR1 MNHEY and CDR2 SVGAGI. The CDR3 coding sequence is TGTGCCAGCGGGGAGCCGCATGGTAATCAGCCCCAGCATTTT. It is translated as CASGEPHGNQPQHF.

The genes are TRBV5-6 and TRBJ1-3; TRBD1 agrees at 10 bases. Germline CDR1 reads SGHDT; CDR2 reads YYEEEE. The V and J ends lost 3 bases and 3 bases, in that order; junction bases with no gene match: 3. The CDR3 covers 15 residues. The CDR3 loop is CASSSTGGGGNTIYF. The CDR3 DNA follows: TGTGCCAGCAGCTCGACAGGGGGCGGTGGAAACACCATATATTTT.

V and J are TRBV7-9 and TRBJ2-7; 11 positions match TRBD1. Losses at the gene ends were 5 bases for V and 3 bases for J; bases not matched to a gene: 9. Germline CDR1 is SEHNR and CDR2 is FQNEAQ (reference sequence). This CDR3 spans 16 amino acids. Here the CDR3 DNA reads TGTGCCAGCAGCCCGAGGACAGGGGGCCTCGACTACGAGCAGTACTTC. This codes for CASSPRTGGLDYEQYF.

The rearrangement links TRBV27 to TRBJ2-7; 7 nucleotides line up with TRBD1. Per the germline V gene, CDR1 is MNHEY and CDR2 is SMNVEV (reference sequence). Unmatched junction bases numbered 15, after V lost 6 bases and J lost 4 bases. CDR3 length: 16 residues. The CDR3 is CASSLPSGQNSYEQYF. The CDR3 DNA is TGTGCCAGCAGCTTACCCTCGGGACAGAATAGTTACGAGCAGTACTTC.

The rearrangement uses TRBV6-5 and TRBJ2-7; no firm D call. V lost 4 bases and J 2 bases, leaving 9 bases between the germline ends. CDR1 is MNHEY, CDR2 SVGAGI, per germline. The CDR3 consists of 13 residues. The CDR3 DNA reads TGTGCCAGCAGTTTTTCTGGCACCTACGAGCAGTACTTC. Protein sequence: CASSFSGTYEQYF.

The gene calls are TRBV21-1 and TRBJ2-2; the table names TRBD1, a call not compared with the DNA. TRBV21-1 corresponds to a pseudogene. The CDR3 spans 17 residues. CDR3 bases: TGTGCCAGCGATAAAGACAGGGGCGCCTCATTAACCGGGGAGCTGTTTTTT. This sequence encodes CASDKDRGASLTGELFF.

CDR3 in amino acids: CASSPRLEGSYGYTF. CDR3 bases: TGTGCCAGCAGCCCACGCCTTGAAGGGAGCTATGGCTACACCTTC. The J gene is TRBJ1-2, the V gene TRBV4-2; D uncertain. The CDR3 totals 15 residues. Germline lookup yields CDR1 LGHNA and CDR2 YNFKEQ. The V end lost 4 bases, the J end lost 4 bases, and 16 bases lay between the germline ends.

The chain recombines TRBV5-8 with TRBJ2-7; possibly TRBD1 for D (5 bases). This CDR3 is built from 17 residues. The ends were cut back, 6 bases at V and 1 base at J, with 23 bases in the middle. CDR1 and CDR2 (germline): SGHTS, YDEGEE. In DNA, the CDR3 is TGTGCCAGCAAACCGGTACACATCAGGGTTAGATCCTACGAGCAGTACTTC. Translation gives CASKPVHIRVRSYEQYF.

The V and J genes are TRBV2 and TRBJ2-1; D is perhaps TRBD2 (6 bases). There are 15 residues in the CDR3. The germline gives CDR1 SNHLY, CDR2 FYNNEI. The V end lost 5 bases, the J end lost 2 bases, and 13 bases lay between the germline ends. CDR3 in amino acids: CASSLKRAAYNEQFF. CDR3 coding DNA: TGTGCCAGCAGTCTTAAGCGGGCCGCCTACAATGAGCAGTTCTTC.

This clone is a singleton in its sample. The chain recombines TRBV5-1 with TRBJ1-2; D possibly corresponds to TRBD1 (5 bases). Germline assignment: CDR1 SGHRS and CDR2 YFSETQ. Trimming left V 5 bases short and J 6 bases short, with 14 bases between. This CDR3 is built from 13 residues. CDR3: CASREGRVDGYTF. The CDR3 DNA is TGCGCCAGCAGAGAAGGCAGGGTCGATGGCTACACCTTC.

This chain connects TRBV5-1 to TRBJ2-2, with 8 bases identical to TRBD1. Trimming removed 3 bases from V and 1 base from J; junction bases left unmatched: 8. Germline loops: CDR1 SGHRS, CDR2 YFSETQ. There are 17 residues in the CDR3. The CDR3 DNA reads TGCGCCAGCAGCTCGGAACCAGGGACAGGGAACACCGGGGAGCTGTTTTTT. Protein: CASSSEPGTGNTGELFF.